Listed below are T cell receptor beta chains from one sample, sequenced in a study of PD-1 blockade in classical Hodgkin lymphoma. The data were produced by immunoSEQ multiplex PCR, yet TCRdb's version contains in-frame clones alone and is incomplete. The sample contains 42,000 or so clones, around 87% of which appear only once. The sequences come from peripheral blood mononuclear cells (PBMCs), collected before the second cycle of nivolumab. The receptors shown here come from a human donor with classical Hodgkin lymphoma. Both conserved end residues are part of each CDR3. The order of the fields is J gene, CDR3 length, D gene, clone size, V gene, CDR3 protein, CDR3 DNA. D genes are given only for firm matches. Rows give clone size only sometimes, using once, few, many, or a class for an expanded clone.

j_gene: TRBJ2-7; len: 11; d_gene: NA; abundance: once; v_gene: TRBV28; CDR3aa: CASSTREEQYF; CDR3nt: TGTGCCAGCAGCACCCGGGAGGAGCAGTACTTC
j_gene: TRBJ2-7; len: 15; d_gene: TRBD2; abundance: NA; v_gene: TRBV19; CDR3aa: CASRFVAGGPNEQYF; CDR3nt: TGTGCCAGTAGGTTCGTAGCGGGGGGGCCGAACGAGCAGTACTTC
j_gene: TRBJ1-4; len: 15; d_gene: NA; abundance: NA; v_gene: TRBV5-1; CDR3aa: CASSLARGTNEKLFF; CDR3nt: TGCGCCAGCAGCTTGGCAAGGGGGACTAATGAAAAACTGTTTTTT
j_gene: TRBJ1-2; len: 13; d_gene: NA; abundance: NA; v_gene: TRBV27; CDR3aa: CASITGAYPGYTF; CDR3nt: TGTGCCAGCATCACCGGGGCATATCCCGGCTACACCTTC
j_gene: TRBJ1-5; len: 14; d_gene: NA; abundance: NA; v_gene: TRBV19; CDR3aa: CASNLGGARQPQHF; CDR3nt: TGTGCCAGTAACCTGGGAGGGGCGCGGCAGCCCCAGCATTTT
j_gene: TRBJ2-7; len: 11; d_gene: NA; abundance: NA; v_gene: TRBV7-8; CDR3aa: CASSFLGEQYF; CDR3nt: TGTGCCAGCAGCTTCCTGGGGGAGCAGTACTTC
j_gene: TRBJ2-1; len: 15; d_gene: NA; abundance: NA; v_gene: TRBV4-2; CDR3aa: CASSQDWESEDEQFF; CDR3nt: TGTGCCAGCAGCCAAGATTGGGAGAGTGAGGATGAGCAGTTCTTC
j_gene: TRBJ1-2; len: 14; d_gene: NA; abundance: NA; v_gene: TRBV16; CDR3aa: CASSPYDGVYGYTF; CDR3nt: TGTGCCAGCAGCCCATACGACGGAGTCTATGGCTACACCTTC
j_gene: TRBJ1-5; len: 16; d_gene: TRBD1; abundance: NA; v_gene: TRBV10-3; CDR3aa: CAISESKQGSNQPQHF; CDR3nt: TGTGCCATCAGTGAGTCTAAACAGGGGAGCAATCAGCCCCAGCATTTT
j_gene: TRBJ1-5; len: 12; d_gene: NA; abundance: NA; v_gene: TRBV19; CDR3aa: CASRDSNQPQHF; CDR3nt: TGTGCCAGTAGGGATAGCAATCAGCCCCAGCATTTT
j_gene: TRBJ1-2; len: 13; d_gene: TRBD1; abundance: NA; v_gene: TRBV5-4; CDR3aa: CASSLRQGGGYTF; CDR3nt: TGTGCCAGCAGCTTGCGACAGGGAGGTGGCTACACCTTC
j_gene: TRBJ2-7; len: 17; d_gene: TRBD2; abundance: NA; v_gene: TRBV5-1; CDR3aa: CASSSGTFSGSGYEQYF; CDR3nt: TGCGCCAGCAGCAGCGGAACATTTAGCGGGAGTGGGTACGAGCAGTACTTC
j_gene: TRBJ2-7; len: 11; d_gene: NA; abundance: NA; v_gene: TRBV19; CDR3aa: CASSIKGEQYF; CDR3nt: TGTGCCAGTAGTATTAAGGGCGAGCAGTACTTC
j_gene: TRBJ2-2; len: 15; d_gene: TRBD1; abundance: NA; v_gene: TRBV7-7; CDR3aa: CASSYGQGGTGELFF; CDR3nt: TGTGCTAGCAGTTATGGACAGGGAGGTACCGGGGAGCTGTTTTTT
j_gene: TRBJ2-2; len: 14; d_gene: TRBD2; abundance: NA; v_gene: TRBV27; CDR3aa: CASSSLAGGPELFF; CDR3nt: TGTGCCAGCAGTTCGCTAGCGGGAGGTCCGGAGCTGTTTTTT
j_gene: TRBJ2-1; len: 14; d_gene: NA; abundance: NA; v_gene: TRBV7-9; CDR3aa: CASSLAGSYNEQFF; CDR3nt: TGTGCCAGCAGCTTAGCGGGCTCTTACAATGAGCAGTTCTTC
j_gene: TRBJ1-4; len: 14; d_gene: NA; abundance: NA; v_gene: TRBV11-2; CDR3aa: CASSSIKGEEKLFF; CDR3nt: TGTGCCAGCAGCTCCATTAAAGGGGAGGAAAAACTGTTTTTT
j_gene: TRBJ2-6; len: 16; d_gene: NA; abundance: NA; v_gene: TRBV29-1; CDR3aa: CSVGLRVYSGANVLTF; CDR3nt: TGCAGCGTTGGCCTCAGGGTCTACTCTGGGGCCAACGTCCTGACTTTC
j_gene: TRBJ1-1; len: 12; d_gene: NA; abundance: NA; v_gene: TRBV2; CDR3aa: CAIGALNTEAFF; CDR3nt: TGTGCCATAGGAGCCTTGAACACTGAAGCTTTCTTT
j_gene: TRBJ1-1; len: 11; d_gene: NA; abundance: NA; v_gene: TRBV29-1; CDR3aa: CSARDFTEAFF; CDR3nt: TGCAGCGCGAGGGACTTCACTGAAGCTTTCTTT
j_gene: TRBJ2-3; len: 13; d_gene: NA; abundance: NA; v_gene: TRBV5-1; CDR3aa: CASSVTSPDTQYF; CDR3nt: TGCGCCAGCAGCGTGACCTCGCCAGATACGCAGTATTTT
j_gene: TRBJ2-3; len: 17; d_gene: TRBD2; abundance: NA; v_gene: TRBV6-1; CDR3aa: CASSEAIAGGRTDTQYF; CDR3nt: TGTGCCAGCAGTGAAGCCATAGCGGGGGGGCGGACAGATACGCAGTATTTT
j_gene: TRBJ2-1; len: 15; d_gene: TRBD2; abundance: NA; v_gene: TRBV10-3; CDR3aa: CAITPTSGSTNEQFF; CDR3nt: TGTGCCATCACCCCGACTAGCGGGAGTACAAATGAGCAGTTCTTC
j_gene: TRBJ2-7; len: 15; d_gene: NA; abundance: NA; v_gene: TRBV6-1; CDR3aa: CASSQGTTSSYEQYF; CDR3nt: TGTGCCAGCAGTCAAGGGACAACTAGCTCCTACGAGCAGTACTTC
j_gene: TRBJ1-2; len: 18; d_gene: TRBD1; abundance: NA; v_gene: TRBV4-1; CDR3aa: CASSQESRRPTGGYGYTF; CDR3nt: TGCGCCAGCAGCCAAGAATCCCGCCGCCCGACAGGGGGCTATGGCTACACCTTC
j_gene: TRBJ1-6; len: 15; d_gene: TRBD1; abundance: NA; v_gene: TRBV15; CDR3aa: CATSRGGQGLSPLHF; CDR3nt: TGTGCCACCAGCAGGGGGGGACAGGGGCTCTCACCCCTCCACTTT
j_gene: TRBJ2-1; len: 14; d_gene: NA; abundance: medium-sized; v_gene: TRBV7-9; CDR3aa: CASSGGGAGGEQFF; CDR3nt: TGTGCCAGCAGCGGCGGGGGCGCGGGCGGTGAGCAGTTCTTC
j_gene: TRBJ1-1; len: 13; d_gene: NA; abundance: NA; v_gene: TRBV5-1; CDR3aa: CASSLVLDTEAFF; CDR3nt: TGCGCCAGCAGCTTGGTATTAGACACTGAAGCTTTCTTT
j_gene: TRBJ2-3; len: 13; d_gene: NA; abundance: NA; v_gene: TRBV10-2; CDR3aa: CASSGGWTDTQYF; CDR3nt: TGCGCCAGCAGCGGGGGATGGACAGATACGCAGTATTTT
j_gene: TRBJ1-3; len: 14; d_gene: NA; abundance: NA; v_gene: TRBV29-1; CDR3aa: CSVLVGALGNTIYF; CDR3nt: TGCAGCGTTCTAGTGGGGGCCCTAGGAAACACCATATATTTT
j_gene: TRBJ2-5; len: 15; d_gene: TRBD1; abundance: NA; v_gene: TRBV7-2; CDR3aa: CASSKGQGGRETQYF; CDR3nt: TGTGCCAGCAGCAAAGGACAGGGGGGGAGGGAGACCCAGTACTTC
j_gene: TRBJ2-3; len: 14; d_gene: TRBD1; abundance: few; v_gene: TRBV19; CDR3aa: CASMRTGGTDTQYF; CDR3nt: TGTGCCAGTATGCGGACAGGGGGTACAGATACGCAGTATTTT
j_gene: TRBJ2-7; len: 13; d_gene: NA; abundance: medium-sized; v_gene: TRBV6-1; CDR3aa: CASSAWTYYEQYF; CDR3nt: TGTGCCAGCAGTGCATGGACTTACTACGAGCAGTACTTC
j_gene: TRBJ2-4; len: 14; d_gene: TRBD1; abundance: NA; v_gene: TRBV5-1; CDR3aa: CASSLTGGQNIQYF; CDR3nt: TGCGCCAGCAGCTTGACAGGGGGCCAAAACATTCAGTACTTC
j_gene: TRBJ2-7; len: 12; d_gene: NA; abundance: NA; v_gene: TRBV19; CDR3aa: CASRGGTYEQYF; CDR3nt: TGTGCCAGTAGAGGCGGGACCTACGAGCAGTACTTC
j_gene: TRBJ2-1; len: 14; d_gene: NA; abundance: NA; v_gene: TRBV28; CDR3aa: CASSPSESYNEQFF; CDR3nt: TGTGCCAGCAGTCCTAGCGAATCCTACAATGAGCAGTTCTTC
j_gene: TRBJ2-6; len: 15; d_gene: NA; abundance: NA; v_gene: TRBV5-4; CDR3aa: CASKFGGSGANVLTF; CDR3nt: TGTGCCAGCAAATTCGGGGGATCTGGGGCCAACGTCCTGACTTTC
j_gene: TRBJ2-5; len: 12; d_gene: NA; abundance: NA; v_gene: TRBV29-1; CDR3aa: CSVELGLAMEYF; CDR3nt: TGCAGCGTTGAACTTGGTTTAGCAATGGAGTACTTC
j_gene: TRBJ1-1; len: 11; d_gene: NA; abundance: NA; v_gene: TRBV19; CDR3aa: CASLRDAEAFF; CDR3nt: TGTGCCAGCTTGCGGGACGCTGAAGCTTTCTTT
j_gene: TRBJ1-2; len: 15; d_gene: TRBD1; abundance: NA; v_gene: TRBV28; CDR3aa: CASSRINRGGVGYTF; CDR3nt: TGTGCCAGCAGCCGTATTAACAGGGGAGGGGTGGGCTACACCTTC
j_gene: TRBJ2-3; len: 14; d_gene: TRBD1; abundance: once; v_gene: TRBV11-2; CDR3aa: CASRTGQGADTQYF; CDR3nt: TGTGCCAGCAGAACCGGACAGGGGGCAGATACGCAGTATTTT
j_gene: TRBJ1-2; len: 14; d_gene: TRBD1; abundance: NA; v_gene: TRBV7-2; CDR3aa: CASSTRQGGSGYTF; CDR3nt: TGTGCCAGCAGCACCCGACAGGGAGGGTCTGGCTACACCTTC
j_gene: TRBJ2-3; len: 14; d_gene: NA; abundance: NA; v_gene: TRBV6-1; CDR3aa: CATQSGGGTDTQYF; CDR3nt: TGTGCCACCCAATCAGGGGGGGGCACAGATACGCAGTATTTT
j_gene: TRBJ2-1; len: 13; d_gene: NA; abundance: NA; v_gene: TRBV28; CDR3aa: CASRSDPTNEQFF; CDR3nt: TGTGCCAGCAGATCGGACCCTACGAATGAGCAGTTCTTC
j_gene: TRBJ2-1; len: 15; d_gene: TRBD2; abundance: NA; v_gene: TRBV19; CDR3aa: CASKNLAGGYNEQFF; CDR3nt: TGTGCCAGTAAGAATCTAGCGGGAGGATACAATGAGCAGTTCTTC
j_gene: TRBJ1-2; len: 13; d_gene: NA; abundance: NA; v_gene: TRBV25-1; CDR3aa: CASSVGGLRGYTF; CDR3nt: TGTGCCAGCAGTGTGGGGGGGCTGCGTGGCTACACCTTC